These 13 T cell receptor beta chains were all obtained from the same sample, sequenced in a study of blood T cell repertoires in COVID-19. Method: immunoSEQ multiplex PCR; TCRdb's copy keeps in-frame clones and lacks some. The sample records about 140,000 clones, about 80% being singletons. The sequenced sample consisted of peripheral blood. Receptors were obtained from a woman of 80 years or more in a cohort sampled during active or convalescent COVID-19.

This chain links TRBV18 with TRBJ2-5; 8 bases fit TRBD2. Germline CDR1 is KGHSH and CDR2 is LQKENI. Losses at the gene ends were 2 bases for V and 5 bases for J; bases not matched to a gene: 4. The length of the CDR3 is 14 residues. CDR3 region: CASSPFGGVETQYF. Here the CDR3 DNA reads TGTGCCAGCTCACCATTCGGGGGGGTTGAGACCCAGTACTTC.

The rearrangement links TRBV11-3 to TRBJ2-7; perhaps TRBD1 as D (6 bases). V lost 4 bases and J lost 3, with 13 bases in between. The CDR3 length is 14 residues. The V gene's germline CDR1 is SGHNT and CDR2 YENEEA. DNA for the CDR3: TGTGCCAGCAGCTCAACCGGGACATTCTACGAGCAGTACGTC. It specifies CASSSTGTFYEQYV.

The CDR3 here is CASSAGPRMSLEKLFF. Written as DNA, the CDR3 is TGTGCCAGCAGCGCAGGGCCGCGAATGAGCTTAGAAAAACTGTTTTTT. The V and J genes are TRBV5-6 and TRBJ1-4; D is possibly TRBD1 (5 bases). Germline V gene data show CDR1 as SGHDT and CDR2 as YYEEEE. This CDR3 has 16 residues. With 4 bases removed from V and 8 bases from J, the gap between germline ends came to 21 bases.

This chain connects TRBV19 to TRBJ1-2; TRBD1 aligns across 7 bases. The CDR3 covers 15 residues. Per germline, CDR1 LNHDA and CDR2 SQIVND (reference sequence). The V segment lost 5 bases and the J segment 7 bases; nucleotides outside the gene matches: 13. CDR3 coding DNA: TGTGCCAGTAGTGAGAACTCAGGGGGGAGCGGTGGCTACACCTTC. This codes for CASSENSGGSGGYTF.

The V and J genes are TRBV2 and TRBJ2-2; a possible D gene is TRBD1 (5 bases). Germline CDR1 SNHLY, CDR2 FYNNEI. This CDR3 spans 15 amino acids. V lost 5 bases to trimming and J lost 5 bases, with 15 bases between them. The CDR3 loop reads CASSKTGYETGELFF. The CDR3 DNA reads as TGTGCCAGCAGTAAAACAGGTTATGAGACCGGGGAGCTGTTTTTT.

The table lists this clone with a count of one. J is TRBJ1-6 and V is TRBV2; 9 positions agree with TRBD1. This CDR3 spans 15 amino acids. The V segment lost 5 bases and the J segment 7 bases; nucleotides outside the gene matches: 6. CDR1 and CDR2 (germline): SNHLY, FYNNEI. The CDR3 nucleotides are TGTGCCAGCAGTCCCAGGACAGGGGCAAATTCACCCCTCCACTTT. Encoded protein: CASSPRTGANSPLHF.

The genes are TRBV2 and TRBJ2-7; TRBD2 is a possible D gene (5 bases). This CDR3 comprises 12 residues. Germline V CDR1 and CDR2: SNHLY, FYNNEI. V lost 5 bases, J lost 1 base, and 6 bases lay in between. DNA for the CDR3: TGTGCCAGCAGTCGGGATTCCTACGAGCAGTACGTC. It translates to CASSRDSYEQYV.

V and J are TRBV18 and TRBJ2-2, with TRBD1 matching over 8 bases. The CDR3 is 16 residues long. Germline values: CDR1 KGHSH, CDR2 LQKENI. J lost 1 base, V lost 3 bases, and 4 bases had no gene match. The DNA of the CDR3 is TGTGCCAGCTCACCGTCCGGGACAGGGAACACCGGGGAGCTGTTTTTT. The encoded protein is CASSPSGTGNTGELFF.

The rearrangement links TRBV7-9 to TRBJ1-2, with no clear D. The CDR3 runs to 14 residues. In germline, CDR1 is SEHNR, CDR2 FQNEAQ (reference sequence). V shed 1 base and J shed 3 bases, with 9 bases lying between them. CDR3 DNA: TGTGCCAGCAGCTTAGGGGTGCAGGACTATGGCTACACCTTC. Translated: CASSLGVQDYGYTF.

In this sample, this clone turned up once. The chain joins TRBV30 to TRBJ2-2; D is ambiguous. Trimming cost V 2 bases and J 9 bases, with 10 bases left between them. This CDR3 has 12 residues. Germline assignment: CDR1 GTSNPN and CDR2 SVGIG (reference sequence). CDR3 coding DNA: TGTGCCTGGAGTCACTCTAGGCGGGAGCTGTTTTTT. Translated, it gives CAWSHSRRELFF.

The chain has TRBV4-2 and TRBJ2-1; D might be TRBD1 (8 bases). CDR1 LGHNA and CDR2 YNFKEQ come from the germline V gene. The CDR3 spans 22 residues. Trimming took off 0 bases at V and 3 bases at J, with 30 bases between the two ends. CDR3 nucleotide sequence: TGTGCCAGCAGCCAAGAGATTCCTAGAGGGACCGGGGGGACAGGTCTCTACAATGAGCAGTTCTTC. It yields the protein CASSQEIPRGTGGTGLYNEQFF.

This clone was observed at least ten times. The chain couples TRBV5-1 to TRBJ1-4; a weak D match, TRBD1 (6 bases). V gave up 0 bases and J gave up 2 bases, with 20 bases separating them. Per the germline V gene, CDR1 is SGHRS and CDR2 is YFSETQ. The CDR3 covers 19 residues. The CDR3 DNA reads as TGCGCCAGCAGCTTGGAACCCCCAGGGGTTAAACAGACTAATGAAAAACTGTTTTTT. Encoded protein: CASSLEPPGVKQTNEKLFF.

This clone was recorded once. The chain has TRBV7-2 and TRBJ2-7, with unresolved D. CDR3 size: 13 residues. V dropped 0 bases and J dropped 3 bases, with 6 bases sitting between them. Germline loops: CDR1 SGHTA, CDR2 FQGNSA. As DNA, the CDR3 is TGTGCCAGCAGCTTAGCAACAAGCTACGAGCAGTACGTC. The encoded protein is CASSLATSYEQYV.